The 23 T cell receptor beta chains presented below share a single source sample, sequenced in a study of siplizumab effects on memory and regulatory T cells. Some clones are missing from TCRdb's copy, which holds only in-frame ones; the method was immunoSEQ multiplex PCR. The profile shows 50,000 to 75,000 clones, 79% of them singletons. Sequencing input: memory CD4+ T cells sorted from blood. The receptors derive from a human donor in good health.

The rearrangement joins TRBV10-3 to TRBJ2-5, with D unclear. The tail of the sequence fits TRBJ2-7 better, so the J call may be wrong. CDR1 and CDR2 (germline): ENHRY, SYGVKD. The length of the CDR3 is 11 residues. The CDR3 nucleotides are TGTGCCATCAGTGCACAATACGAGCAGTACTTC. Translation gives CAISAQYEQYF.

This clone was seen only a few times. At the DNA level, this CDR3 is encoded by other sequences in the same sample as well. V gene TRBV6-5 combines with J gene TRBJ1-5; no definite D call. The CDR3 loop spans 14 amino acids. The germline CDR1 and CDR2 sequences are MNHEY and SVGAGI. Trimming pared 6 bases from V and 4 bases from J, leaving 13 bases between. The chain's CDR3 is CASSLRARNQPQHF. CDR3 bases: TGTGCCAGCAGCCTCCGGGCCCGAAATCAGCCCCAGCATTTT.

The chain uses TRBV5-1 and TRBJ2-5; possibly TRBD2 for D (5 bases). Germline V CDR1 and CDR2: SGHRS, YFSETQ. Trimming took off 0 bases at V and 4 bases at J, with 7 bases between the two ends. This CDR3 contains 13 residues. CDR3 sequence (DNA): TGCGCCAGCAGCTTGGCGAGGGCAGAGACCCAGTACTTC. It translates to CASSLARAETQYF.

The chain links TRBV6-1 to TRBJ1-2; no clear D gene. V shed 4 bases and J shed 0 bases, with 12 bases lying between them. CDR3 length: 15 residues. From germline, CDR1 is MNHNS and CDR2 SASEGT. The CDR3 region has the DNA TGTGCCAGCAGTGCCGTACATGGAGCTAACTATGGCTACACCTTC. This codes for CASSAVHGANYGYTF.

The chain is built from TRBV6-6 and TRBJ2-7, with a weak D call TRBD1 (5 bases). V was pared by 0 bases and J by 7 bases, with 13 bases between. Germline V gene sequence: CDR1 MNHNY, CDR2 SVGAGI (reference sequence). CDR3 length: 14 residues. CDR3 sequence: CASSYSIPSGEQYF. CDR3 DNA: TGTGCCAGCAGTTACTCGATCCCCTCAGGGGAGCAGTACTTC.

The chain joins TRBV4-1 to TRBJ2-5; D may be TRBD2 (5 bases). CDR1 and CDR2 from the germline V gene are MGHRA and YSYEKL. This CDR3 is 15 amino acids long. Deletions cut 8 bases from V and 5 bases from J, with 21 bases between. CDR3 sequence (DNA): TGCGCCAGCTCTCCAGCCCCTACTAGAGGTGAGACCCAGTACTTC. Translating gives CASSPAPTRGETQYF.

The chain links TRBV11-2 to TRBJ2-7; TRBD1 might be the D (6 bases). The V and J ends lost 5 bases and 3 bases respectively, with 17 bases between them. The CDR3 has 15 residues. Germline V gene lookup returns CDR1 SGHAT and CDR2 FQNNGV. The CDR3 coding sequence is TGTGCCAGCAGCCAGGCAGGACAGCCAAGCTACGAGCAGTACTTC. Its translation is CASSQAGQPSYEQYF.

This chain links TRBV5-6 with TRBJ2-3; 9 positions match TRBD2. Unmatched junction bases numbered 12, after V lost 3 bases and J lost 7 bases. This CDR3 contains 16 residues. Germline loops: CDR1 SGHDT, CDR2 YYEEEE. The CDR3 nucleotides read TGTGCCAGCAGCTCGAAAGGGGCGGGGGGGCTATATACGCAGTATTTT. Protein: CASSSKGAGGLYTQYF.

The chain combines TRBV28 with TRBJ1-2; no clear D. Trimming took 2 bases from V and 8 from J, leaving 12 bases between them. From germline, CDR1 is MDHEN and CDR2 SYDVKM. The CDR3 loop spans 13 amino acids. The CDR3 loop is CASSLVSGLGYTF. The CDR3 nucleotides read TGTGCCAGCAGTTTAGTCTCGGGGTTAGGCTACACCTTC.

The chain combines TRBV2 with TRBJ2-2, with D unresolved. The germline V gene has CDR1 SNHLY and CDR2 FYNNEI. The length of the CDR3 is 14 residues. The V gene lost 7 bases and the J gene lost 0 bases, with 9 bases spanning the gap. The CDR3 region is CASTVTANTGELFF. CDR3 nucleotide sequence: TGTGCCAGCACCGTTACTGCGAACACCGGGGAGCTGTTTTTT.

This clone has a handful of counts. The J gene is TRBJ2-1, the V gene TRBV2; 7 nucleotides agree with TRBD1. V shed 2 bases and J 6 bases; nucleotides not matched to a gene: 4. This CDR3 is built from 14 residues. Germline V gives CDR1 SNHLY, CDR2 FYNNEI. CDR3 nucleotides: TGTGCCAGCAGTGAATCCGGGACAGTCAATGAGCAGTTCTTC. As protein: CASSESGTVNEQFF. Together with reference TRBV2 and TRBJ2-1, the CDR3 gives the full variable domain: EPEVTQTPSHQVTQMGQEVILRCVPISNHLYFYWYRQILGQKVEFLVSFYNNEISEKSEIFDDQFSVERPDGSNFTLKIRSTKLEDSAMYFCASSESGTVNEQFFGPGTRLTVL.

J is TRBJ1-1 and V is TRBV28, with D possibly being TRBD1 (5 bases). Germline CDR1 MDHEN, CDR2 SYDVKM. The CDR3 covers 13 residues. V was pared by 8 bases and J by 3 bases, with 13 bases between. As DNA, the CDR3 is TGTGCCAGCGTCGGGGGAGGATACACTGAAGCTTTCTTT. It is translated as CASVGGGYTEAFF. The entire variable domain, with the rest obtained from reference TRBV28 and TRBJ1-1, is as follows: DVKVTQSSRYLVKRTGEKVFLECVQDMDHENMFWYRQDPGLGLRLIYFSYDVKMKEKGDIPEGYSVSREKKERFSLILESASTNQTSMYLCASVGGGYTEAFFGQGTRLTVV.

This chain uses TRBV11-1 with TRBJ1-1; D is uncertain. The CDR3 extends over 15 amino acids. V lost 5 bases and J lost 1, with 14 bases in between. The germline V gene encodes CDR1 SGHAT and CDR2 FQDESV (reference sequence). CDR3 nucleotides: TGTGCCAGCAGCCAATCCTTGATGGGGAACACTGAAGCTTTCTTT. Protein: CASSQSLMGNTEAFF.

This rearrangement joins TRBV25-1 to TRBJ1-6; no reliable D call. The V and J ends lost 4 bases and 7 bases respectively, with 8 bases between them. Germline loops: CDR1 MGHDK, CDR2 SYGVNS. The CDR3 loop spans 13 amino acids. The CDR3 DNA sequence: TGTGCCAGCAGTGCTAAGTCAAATTCACCCCTCCACTTT. Its protein product is CASSAKSNSPLHF.

The chain couples TRBV7-2 to TRBJ2-1; 7 positions match TRBD2. The CDR3 totals 16 residues. Germline CDR1 is SGHTA and CDR2 is FQGNSA. V trimming: 0 bases; J trimming: 1 base; junction bases outside the gene matches: 3. This CDR3 reads CASSLAGGGSYNEQFF. CDR3 bases: TGTGCCAGCAGCTTAGCTGGGGGGGGATCCTACAATGAGCAGTTCTTC.

This chain uses TRBV30 with TRBJ1-3; a possible D gene is TRBD1 (5 bases). The CDR3 loop spans 13 amino acids. Per germline, CDR1 GTSNPN and CDR2 SVGIG (reference sequence). V lost 8 bases, J lost 4 bases, and 15 bases lay in between. CDR3 nucleotide sequence: TGTGCCACACTAGGCGAGGGGGGAAACACCATATATTTT. Protein: CATLGEGGNTIYF.

This rearrangement joins TRBV13 to TRBJ2-2, with D possibly TRBD1 on 6 matching bases. CDR1 PRHDT and CDR2 FYEKMQ come from the germline V gene (reference sequence). V lost 5 bases and J 4 bases, leaving 14 bases between the germline ends. The CDR3 has 15 residues. The CDR3 DNA is TGTGCCAGCAGCCTACAGGGTTTAGGCACCGGGGAGCTGTTTTTT. It translates to CASSLQGLGTGELFF.

The genes are TRBV28 and TRBJ1-1, with D uncertain. The V end was cut by 6 bases, the J end by 4 bases, with 9 bases between. Germline lookup yields CDR1 MDHEN and CDR2 SYDVKM. CDR3 size: 12 residues. CDR3: CASRGIGTEAFF. The CDR3 DNA follows: TGTGCCAGCAGGGGGATTGGCACTGAAGCTTTCTTT. Combining the CDR3 with reference TRBV28 and TRBJ1-1 gives the whole variable domain DVKVTQSSRYLVKRTGEKVFLECVQDMDHENMFWYRQDPGLGLRLIYFSYDVKMKEKGDIPEGYSVSREKKERFSLILESASTNQTSMYLCASRGIGTEAFFGQGTRLTVV.

The chain links TRBV11-1 to TRBJ1-1; D gene uncertain. CDR1 is SGHAT, CDR2 FQDESV, per germline (reference sequence). This CDR3 comprises 12 residues. Trimming shortened V by 1 base and J by 6 bases, and 6 bases separated the two germline ends. Written as DNA, the CDR3 is TGTGCCAGCAGCTTAGGTATCGCTGAAGCTTTCTTT. Protein: CASSLGIAEAFF.

This chain uses TRBV5-4 with TRBJ1-1; D is uncertain. V was shortened by 0 bases and J by 0 bases, with 6 bases between the two germline ends. The CDR3 has 14 amino acids. CDR1 SGHNT and CDR2 YYREEE come from the germline V gene (reference sequence). CDR3 sequence: CASSLDALNTEAFF. The CDR3 DNA follows: TGTGCCAGCAGCTTGGATGCGTTGAACACTGAAGCTTTCTTT.

The chain uses TRBV19 and TRBJ1-2; D is unclear. V gave up 5 bases and J gave up 1 base, with 5 bases separating them. Looked up from germline, CDR1 is LNHDA and CDR2 is SQIVND (reference sequence). This CDR3 region has 12 residues. As DNA, the CDR3 is TGTGCCAGTAGTCAAAATAACTATGGCTACACCTTC. Amino acids: CASSQNNYGYTF.

The chain couples TRBV10-3 to TRBJ1-2; 8 positions agree with TRBD1. The germline CDR1 and CDR2 sequences are ENHRY and SYGVKD. The CDR3 is 15 amino acids. V dropped 5 bases and J dropped 3; count of bases not matched to a gene: 8. The CDR3 protein is CAISPRGQADYGYTF. The CDR3 DNA reads TGTGCCATCAGTCCTAGGGGACAGGCGGACTATGGCTACACCTTC.

This clone has a single count. This chain uses TRBV5-1 with TRBJ2-3, with a tentative D call TRBD1 (6 bases). The CDR3 totals 16 residues. The ends were cut back, 0 bases at V and 2 bases at J, with 13 bases in the middle. CDR1 is SGHRS, CDR2 YFSETQ, per germline. CDR3 sequence reads: CASSLVGPGATDTQYF. DNA for the CDR3: TGCGCCAGCAGCTTGGTCGGTCCAGGGGCCACAGATACGCAGTATTTT.